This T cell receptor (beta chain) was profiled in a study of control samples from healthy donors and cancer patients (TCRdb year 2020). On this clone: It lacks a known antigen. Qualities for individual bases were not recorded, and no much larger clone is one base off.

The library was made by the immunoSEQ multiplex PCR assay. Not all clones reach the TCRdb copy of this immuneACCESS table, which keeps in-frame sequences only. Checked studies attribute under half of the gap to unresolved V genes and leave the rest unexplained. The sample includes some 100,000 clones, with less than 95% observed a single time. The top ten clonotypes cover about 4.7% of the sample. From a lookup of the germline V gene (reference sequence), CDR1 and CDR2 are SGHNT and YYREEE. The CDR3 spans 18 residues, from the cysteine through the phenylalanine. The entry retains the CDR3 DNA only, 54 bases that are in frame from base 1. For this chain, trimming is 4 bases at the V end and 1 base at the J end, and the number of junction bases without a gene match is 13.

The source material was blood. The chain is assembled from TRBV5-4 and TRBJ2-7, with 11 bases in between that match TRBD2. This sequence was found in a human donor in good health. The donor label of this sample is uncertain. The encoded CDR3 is CASSPRTSGRFFSYEQYF. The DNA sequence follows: TGTGCCAGCAGCCCCAGGACTAGCGGGCGATTTTTTTCCTACGAGCAGTACTTC.